Below are 15 T cell receptor beta chains sequenced from a single sample in a study of blood T cells in healthy people across ages. For the second PCR, which ran for about 7 to 11 cycles, a sample-barcoded 5' primer and a J-beta primer mix were used. TCRdb redid the calling of the 5' RACE reads with MiXCR, one entry per CDR3 protein. The sample shows more than 1,400,000 distinct CDR3 sequences, approximately 38% of them seen only once. The sequenced material came from blood. Every receptor here comes from a woman aged 18 to 35 in good health.

The chain employs TRBV12-3 or TRBV12-4 and TRBJ2-1; the D is unclear. V was cut by 8 bases and J by 8 bases, with 19 bases left in between. The CDR3 has 14 amino acids. The DNA for the CDR3 is TGTGCCAGCCCCGGGTTGCCGGTAGGCCATGAGCAGTTCTTC. Residues: CASPGLPVGHEQFF.

A few counts support this clonotype. The chain employs TRBV3-1 and TRBJ1-1; D not resolved. CDR3 length: 14 amino acids. The V gene's germline CDR1 is LGHDT and CDR2 YNNKEL (reference sequence). Trimming left V 0 bases short and J 2 bases short, with 7 bases between. CDR3 protein: CASSQDEANTEAFF. The CDR3 nucleotides are TGTGCCAGCAGCCAAGACGAGGCAAACACTGAAGCTTTCTTT.

This clonotype came up a few times. The chain has TRBV10-3 and TRBJ2-1; tentative D call: TRBD2 (6 bases). The CDR3 has 13 residues. V gave up 9 bases and J gave up 7 bases, with 16 bases separating them. Per germline, CDR1 ENHRY and CDR2 SYGVKD. DNA of the CDR3: TGTGCCATTCGGGACTCCCCGAGTAATGAGCAGTTCTTC. Protein sequence: CAIRDSPSNEQFF.

This clonotype appeared a few times. The rearrangement links TRBV20-1 to TRBJ2-1; TRBD1 matches 9 bases. The V gene end was trimmed by 6 bases and the J gene end by 0 bases; junction bases not matched to a gene: 9. The CDR3 runs to 16 residues. The germline V gene has CDR1 DFQATT and CDR2 SNEGSKA (reference sequence). The CDR3 loop is CSANRDRESSYNEQFF. The CDR3, as DNA: TGCAGTGCGAACAGGGACAGGGAGAGCTCCTACAATGAGCAGTTCTTC.

CDR3 in amino acids: CASSEVSRDRVWGTQYF. DNA for the CDR3: TGTGCCAGCAGTGAAGTTTCCCGGGACCGCGTCTGGGGGACCCAGTACTTC. The chain has TRBV6-4 and TRBJ2-5, with D perhaps TRBD1 or TRBD2 (5 bases each). Trimming pared 3 bases from V and 7 bases from J, leaving 24 bases between. This CDR3 is 17 amino acids long. CDR1 and CDR2 from the germline V gene are MRHNA and SNTAGT.

As to this clonotype: The junction departs from germline at one end; a sequencing error may be responsible. V usage is TRBV20-1 and J usage is TRBJ1-5, with D possibly matching TRBD1 (5 bases). The CDR3 runs 13 residues. Germline V lookup: CDR1 DFQATT, CDR2 SNEGSKA (reference sequence). The CDR3, as DNA: TGCGGTGCACAGACCAGGGACAATCAGCCCCAGCATTTT. Residues: CGAQTRDNQPQHF.

This clonotype was counted between two and nine times. The CDR3 bases are TGTGCCACCAGTGAAGTCGCGGGGGATACGCAGTATTTT. Its translation: CATSEVAGDTQYF. The chain recombines TRBV24-1 with TRBJ2-3, with D tentatively TRBD2 (6 bases). The CDR3 sequence is 13 residues long. Trimming left V 4 bases short and J 6 bases short, with 10 bases between. From germline, CDR1 is KGHDR and CDR2 SFDVKD.

The sample holds a few counts of this clonotype. A much larger clone differs by one base, so this may be a read error. CDR3 nucleotides: TGTGCCAGCAGTGTAGGAGGGGGCACCTACGAGCAGTACTTC. Translating gives CASSVGGGTYEQYF. The V and J genes are TRBV12-3 or TRBV12-4 and TRBJ2-7; D is perhaps TRBD1 (7 bases). The CDR3 spans 14 residues. V lost 5 bases to trimming and J lost 2 bases, with 13 bases between them.

This clonotype was counted only a few times. This chain uses TRBV7-2 with TRBJ2-4; D gene ambiguous. This CDR3 is 14 amino acids long. Deletions cut 0 bases from V and 5 bases from J, with 8 bases between. CDR1 and CDR2 from the germline V gene are SGHTA and FQGNSA. As DNA, the CDR3 is TGTGCCAGCAGCTTAGCTGTGGTCCAAAACATTCAGTACTTC. Amino acid sequence: CASSLAVVQNIQYF.

V gene TRBV29-1 combines with J gene TRBJ1-6; 9 positions match TRBD1. Trimming removed 5 bases from V and 8 bases from J; junction bases left unmatched: 10. In germline, CDR1 is SQVTM, CDR2 ANQGSEA. The CDR3 consists of 15 residues. CDR3 DNA: TGCAGCGTTCAAACCGGGACAGGGTTAGATTCACCCCTCCACTTT. It specifies CSVQTGTGLDSPLHF.

In this sample, this clonotype turned up a few times. The chain has TRBV12-3 or TRBV12-4 and TRBJ2-5; D is unclear. V lost 3 bases to trimming and J lost 7 bases, with 18 bases between them. This CDR3 region has 15 residues. The DNA of the CDR3 is TGTGCCAGCAGTTTCAGCCAACCGTTGGTGTGGACCCAGTACTTC. Amino acid sequence: CASSFSQPLVWTQYF.

Notes on this clonotype: One junction end disagrees with the germline gene, perhaps due to a read error. The V call is TRBV9, the J call TRBJ2-7, with TRBD1 identical over 7 bases. The length of the CDR3 is 16 residues. Germline V gene data show CDR1 as SGDLS and CDR2 as YYNGEE. CDR3 amino acids: CASSPSPGQITYEEYF. As DNA, the CDR3 is TGTGCCAGCAGCCCGTCCCCGGGACAGATCACCTACGAGGAGTACTTC.

This clonotype was counted once. The chain employs TRBV6-5 and TRBJ1-2; 9 bases line up with TRBD1. The germline V gene has CDR1 MNHEY and CDR2 SVGAGI. The CDR3 extends over 18 amino acids. V gave up 4 bases and J gave up 3 bases; unmatched junction bases: 15. This CDR3 reads CASSSKQGARGVDYGYTF. CDR3 nucleotides: TGTGCCAGCAGTTCTAAACAGGGGGCTAGAGGGGTAGACTATGGCTACACCTTC.

There are many counts of this clonotype. Written as DNA, the CDR3 is TGCGCCAGCAGTTCCGGGACAACGTCGTACGAGCAGTACTTC. Its protein product is CASSSGTTSYEQYF. The chain uses TRBV5-1 and TRBJ2-7; tentatively, D is TRBD1 (6 bases). Germline values: CDR1 SGHRS, CDR2 YFSETQ. There are 14 residues in the CDR3. V was shortened by 5 bases and J by 4 bases, with 16 bases between the two germline ends.

V is TRBV12-3 or TRBV12-4 and J is TRBJ1-2; D might be TRBD1 (6 bases). Trimming pared 5 bases from V and 8 bases from J, leaving 15 bases between. The CDR3 has 13 residues. The CDR3 nucleotides are TGTGCCAGCAGTGTACGGGGGGCGTTCGGCTACACCTTC. It is translated as CASSVRGAFGYTF.